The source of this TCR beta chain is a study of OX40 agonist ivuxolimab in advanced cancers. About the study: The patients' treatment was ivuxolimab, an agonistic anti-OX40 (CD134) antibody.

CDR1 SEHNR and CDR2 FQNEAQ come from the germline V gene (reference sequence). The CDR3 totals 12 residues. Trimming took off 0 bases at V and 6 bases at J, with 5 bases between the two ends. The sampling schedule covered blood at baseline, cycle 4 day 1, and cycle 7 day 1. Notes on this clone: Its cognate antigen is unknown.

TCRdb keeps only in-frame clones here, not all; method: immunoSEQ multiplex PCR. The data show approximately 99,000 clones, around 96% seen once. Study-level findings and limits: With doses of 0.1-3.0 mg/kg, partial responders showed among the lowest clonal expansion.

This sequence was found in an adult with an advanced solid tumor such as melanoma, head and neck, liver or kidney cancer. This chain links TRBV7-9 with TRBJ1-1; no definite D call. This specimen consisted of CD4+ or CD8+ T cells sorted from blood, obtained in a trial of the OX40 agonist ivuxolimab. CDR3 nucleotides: TGTGCCAGCAGCTTAGCGGGGTCTGAAGCTTTCTTT. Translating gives CASSLAGSEAFF.